A single sample is the source of the 7 T cell receptor beta chains below, sequenced in a study of shared clonotypes between healthy human individuals. Some clones are missing from TCRdb's copy, which holds only in-frame ones; the method was immunoSEQ multiplex PCR. Counted here are a few hundred thousand clones, 74% occurring once; the ten biggest clones make up around 10%. Sequencing input: memory CD4+ T cells sorted from blood. Subset in this sample: CD45RA-negative fraction. Receptors originate from a man in his thirties or forties in good health.

The gene calls are TRBV10-2 and TRBJ1-4; no definite D call. The CDR3 length is 15 residues. Trimming left V 4 bases short and J 7 bases short, with 16 bases between. Looked up from germline, CDR1 is WSHSY and CDR2 is SAAADI. The DNA for the CDR3 is TGCGCCAGCAGTGGGCATCGCCTCGCAGGTGAAAAACTGTTTTTT. Protein: CASSGHRLAGEKLFF.

The chain links TRBV6-5 to TRBJ2-7; D perhaps matches TRBD1 (8 bases). The CDR3 contains 15 residues. Trimming removed 6 bases at V and 4 bases at J, with 19 bases between. The germline V gene has CDR1 MNHEY and CDR2 SVGAGI. In DNA, the CDR3 is TGTGCCAGCAGGGGCCTCACAGGGGGGGCTTACGAGCAGTACTTC. As protein: CASRGLTGGAYEQYF.

This clone was seen only once. The CDR3 loop is CASSREKSYNEQFF. CDR3 in DNA: TGTGCTAGTAGCCGGGAAAAGTCCTACAATGAGCAGTTCTTC. This sequence joins TRBV12-5 and TRBJ2-1; possibly TRBD2 for D (5 bases). Germline lookup yields CDR1 LGHNT and CDR2 FRNRAP. This CDR3 has 14 residues. Trimming took 8 bases from V and 1 from J, leaving 12 bases between them.

The V gene is TRBV5-1, the J gene TRBJ2-3; TRBD2 might be the D (6 bases). The CDR3 loop spans 15 amino acids. Trimming shortened V by 5 bases and J by 0 bases, and 13 bases separated the two germline ends. Germline CDR1 is SGHRS and CDR2 is YFSETQ. The CDR3 DNA follows: TGCGCCAGCAGTTCGTCCGGGACTAGCACAGATACGCAGTATTTT. Translating gives CASSSSGTSTDTQYF.

This chain uses TRBV28 with TRBJ1-1; D unclear. In germline, CDR1 is MDHEN, CDR2 SYDVKM. This CDR3 has 12 amino acids. Trimming shortened V by 7 bases and J by 10 bases, and 16 bases separated the two germline ends. For the CDR3, the DNA is TGTGCCAGCATTTCCCCCCATATTGGAGCTTTCTTT. Its protein is CASISPHIGAFF.

This chain joins TRBV7-9 and TRBJ1-5; D is undetermined. The CDR3 is 13 residues long. The ends were cut back, 3 bases at V and 3 bases at J, with 6 bases in the middle. The germline V gene encodes CDR1 SEHNR and CDR2 FQNEAQ (reference sequence). Written as DNA, the CDR3 is TGTGCCAGCAGCTTGAGAGTCAATCAGCCCCAGCATTTT. It is translated as CASSLRVNQPQHF.

The chain recombines TRBV7-9 with TRBJ2-5; 8 bases are shared with TRBD2. Germline V gene data show CDR1 as SEHNR and CDR2 as FQNEAQ (reference sequence). The CDR3 is made up of 16 amino acids. Unmatched junction bases numbered 8, after V lost 2 bases and J lost 3 bases. Here the CDR3 reads CASSLQKTSGKETQYF. The CDR3 region has the DNA TGTGCCAGCAGCTTACAGAAAACTAGCGGCAAAGAGACCCAGTACTTC.